Sequencing of this T cell receptor beta chain was carried out in a study of cytomegalovirus exposure and HLA in healthy donors. Study-level results: Among TCR sequences, most were rare, though some public TCRs appeared in many donors.

Both 60 Vbeta primers and 13 Jbeta primers went into the PCR. As originally analysed: There were about 80 million unique TCR beta chains by a later count, and approximately 10 million of them were shared. The table came from immunoSEQ multiplex PCR; TCRdb's copy has only in-frame clones and leaves some out. V, J and clone size were drawn from that table, and D and trimming were deduced from the DNA. This sample carries about 180,000 clones, about two thirds of them seen once, and the ten largest clones take around 2.3%. Per germline, CDR1 SEHNR and CDR2 FQNEAQ (reference sequence). CDR3 length equals 16 residues. V dropped 1 base and J dropped 2; count of bases not matched to a gene: 6. Points on this clone: Its antigen is still unknown.

The V and J genes are TRBV7-9 and TRBJ2-3; TRBD2 agrees at 7 bases. The sample consisted of PBMCs. The TCR comes from a human donor in good health. The CDR3 sequence is CASSLGLADLTDTQYF. The DNA for the CDR3 is TGTGCCAGCAGCTTAGGGCTAGCGGATCTCACAGATACGCAGTATTTT.